This T cell receptor (beta chain) was recorded in a study of blood T cells in healthy people across ages. For the second PCR, which ran for roughly 6 to 12 cycles, a sample-barcoded 5' primer and a J-beta primer mix were used. With 12 random nucleotides, a template-switch adaptor tagged each individual cDNA molecule. In TCRdb, the 5' RACE reads were re-called with MiXCR into one record per CDR3 protein. There are around 1.5 million distinct CDR3 sequences in the sample; approximately 32% occur only once, and roughly 10% lies in the top ten. Study results and limitations: Changes in expanded clonotypes were possibly confounded, as the CMV status of donors was unknown. More naive CD4+ cells and higher diversity marked long-lived donors relative to aged donors.

Germline assignment: CDR1 MNHEY and CDR2 SVGAGI. The CDR3 consists of 18 residues. V shed 2 bases, J shed 6 bases, and the junction held 14 bases outside the gene matches. Notes on this clonotype: Its antigen remains unidentified.

The sequenced sample consisted of blood. This chain joins TRBV6-5 and TRBJ2-2, with TRBD2 identical over 8 bases. This sequence was found in a woman in her twenties or thirties in good health. CDR3 bases: TGTGCCAGCAGTTACCGATCGGGGGGGCCCGAGGTGGCCGGGGAGCTGTTTTTT. It translates to CASSYRSGGPEVAGELFF.